This T cell receptor beta chain was identified in a study of blood T cell repertoires in COVID-19 (TCRdb year 2020). Some background on the complete study: Samples covering the acute and convalescent phases of COVID-19 were provided by collaborators in the United States, Italy and Spain. Deeply sampled blood TCRbeta repertoires from subjects exposed to, actively infected with, or recovered from COVID-19 were included in the dataset. Where available, HLA class I and class II types were taken from metadata supplied by the sample provider and were not determined by assay-based typing. The sample metadata nearly always contained a de-identified subject ID, COVID-19 status, age in years and sex. Samples were obtained from the ongoing ImmuneRACE study (first 160 participants) and from some 1,300 subjects provided by 6 global collaborators. The prospective study material was composed of cDNA or gDNA derived from T cells, B-cell-depleted T cells, or PBMCs. The repertoires were made available in a free public database intended to serve as a resource for research on the immune response to SARS-CoV-2. Paper-wide results and their limitations: Clinical and demographic metadata were provided uncurated, with the amount varying by source and participant.

Collaborating institutions collected whole blood in K2EDTA tubes following their own protocols. Collaborator samples were shipped for TCRbeta analysis as frozen whole blood, isolated PBMCs, or DNA extracted from either sample type. On this clone itself: The specificity of this receptor is unknown. No clone much larger than this one lies a single base away; base qualities are absent.

Based on the germline V gene (reference sequence), the CDR1 and CDR2 sequences are MNHNY and SVGAGI. The CDR3, cysteine through phenylalanine, is 13 amino acids long. Only the CDR3 DNA stays, 39 bases, in frame from base 1. V is reduced by 6 bases and J by 8 bases, leaving a spacing of 11 bases between them. TCRbeta CDR3 regions were amplified from genomic DNA using the immunoSEQ Assay, a bias-controlled multiplex PCR. The source study handled its data this way. Within the assay, amplification of reference gene primers was used to estimate how many nucleated cells each sample contained. Sequence reads were collapsed and filtered to measure the absolute abundance of every unique TCRbeta CDR3 rearrangement. For each sample, productive Simpson clonality was calculated by taking the square root of Simpson's diversity index across productive rearrangements. Not all clones reach the TCRdb copy of this immuneACCESS table, which keeps in-frame sequences only. Checked studies attribute under half of the gap to unresolved V genes and leave the rest unexplained. V and J calls and clone size are those listed in that table; D and trimming were worked out from the DNA. Counted in this sample were 60,000 to 80,000 clones; over 75% of them appeared once. About 23% of the sample goes to the ten largest clones.

In this chain, TRBV6-6 is recombined with TRBJ1-6, with TRBD1 as a weak D call on 6 bases. The source of this sequence is a man between 45 and 60 years old with acute or convalescent COVID-19. The material sequenced was peripheral blood. CDR3 region: CASSARQDSPLHF. At the DNA level, the sequence is TGTGCCAGCAGCGCCAGACAGGATTCACCCCTCCACTTT.